These 10 T cell receptor beta chains share one sample of origin, sequenced in a study of T cells in women clearing cervical HPV infection. Some clones are missing from TCRdb's copy, which holds only in-frame ones; the method was immunoSEQ multiplex PCR. The listing contains about 40,000 clones. Sequencing was done on a sample of blood buffy coat. The receptors were gathered from a woman aged 18-69 years with a cervical HPV16 infection that either progressed to CIN3+ or cleared (not recorded which).

A remark on this clone: The read falls 3 residues short of the CDR3 end, and the missing part is taken from the germline J gene. This chain links TRBV19 with TRBJ2-3, with 7 nucleotides matching TRBD2. After removal of 1 base from V and 2 bases from J, the junction contained 0 bases not matched to a gene. Germline CDR1 reads LNHDA; CDR2 reads SQIVND (reference sequence). This CDR3 has 14 residues. Incomplete CDR3 DNA: TGTGCCAGTAGTATAGGACTAGCCACAGATACG. Translating it yields CASSIGLATDT. The full CDR3 protein reads CASSIGLATDTQYF.

About this clone: Sequencing ends 3 residues short of the CDR3 end; the germline J gene provides the rest. V is TRBV20-1 and J is TRBJ2-5, with 7 nucleotides matching TRBD1. Germline V gives CDR1 DFQATT, CDR2 SNEGSKA (reference sequence). V trimming: 1 base; J trimming: 4 bases; junction bases outside the gene matches: 3. The CDR3 has 13 amino acids. CDR3 loop: CSARGGGPETQYF. Incomplete CDR3 DNA: TGCAGTGCTAGAGGAGGGGGCCCAGAGACC.

Concerning this clone: The missing CDR3 end, 3 residues past where the read stops, is filled in from the germline J gene. J is TRBJ2-5 and V is TRBV11-2, with 7 positions matching TRBD1. The ends lost 5 bases at V and 5 bases at J; junction bases unmatched: 8. Germline values: CDR1 SGHAT, CDR2 FQNNGV. There are 14 residues in the CDR3. CDR3: CASSGTGAGETQYF. The covered CDR3 bases are TGTGCCAGCAGCGGAACAGGGGCCGGGGAGACC.

For this clone: With the read ending 3 residues before the CDR3 end, the germline J gene is used to fill in that end. The chain links TRBV7-6 to TRBJ1-3, with 11 positions matching TRBD1. The CDR3 is 15 residues long. In germline, CDR1 is SGHVS, CDR2 FNYEAQ. The junction had 4 bases not matched to a gene; V was cut back by 6 bases and J by 3 bases. Partial CDR3 DNA: TGTGCCAGCAGACCGGACAGGGGGCTTGGAAACACC. Translated: CASRPDRGLGNT. In full, the CDR3 reads CASRPDRGLGNTIYF. Full variable domain (missing parts from reference TRBV7-6 and TRBJ1-3): GAGVSQSPRYKVTKRGQDVALRCDPISGHVSLYWYRQALGQGPEFLTYFNYEAQQDKSGLPNDRFSAERPEGSISTLTIQRTEQRDSAMYRCASRPDRGLGNTIYFGEGSWLTVV.

For this clone: The DNA ends 3 residues before the CDR3 does, and the rest of the CDR3 is filled in from the germline J gene. The chain recombines TRBV10-3 with TRBJ1-1; D unresolved. The CDR3 runs to 13 residues. The V end was cut by 3 bases, the J end by 0 bases, with 5 bases between. Germline values: CDR1 ENHRY, CDR2 SYGVKD. The sequenced CDR3 bases are TGTGCCATCAGTGACAGAATGAACACTGAA. It encodes CAISDRMNTE. The complete CDR3 protein is CAISDRMNTEAFF.

Comments on this clone: Read data end 3 residues before the CDR3 end; the end is taken from the germline J gene. The chain uses TRBV6-1 and TRBJ2-1; D gene ambiguous. This CDR3 region has 17 residues. Trimming stripped 2 bases from V and 0 bases from J, with 14 bases between. Germline CDR1 is MNHNS and CDR2 is SASEGT. The CDR3 loop reads CASSETLQVSSYNEQFF. The covered CDR3 bases are TGTGCCAGCAGTGAAACCCTCCAGGTTAGCTCCTACAATGAG.

Concerning this clone itself: The read ends 3 residues shy of where the CDR3 ends; the end is completed using the germline J gene. The chain has TRBV28 and TRBJ2-7, with D perhaps TRBD1 (6 bases). This CDR3 spans 15 amino acids. The V end was cut by 7 bases, the J end by 6 bases, with 22 bases between. Germline loops: CDR1 MDHEN, CDR2 SYDVKM. The CDR3 here is CASTAFRGPGIEQYF. The CDR3 bases that were read are TGTGCCAGCACGGCTTTCAGGGGACCGGGGATCGAG.

Notes on this clone: The read falls 3 residues short of the CDR3 end, and the missing part is taken from the germline J gene. The V gene is TRBV5-6, the J gene TRBJ2-7; a possible D gene is TRBD2 (5 bases). Per germline, CDR1 SGHDT and CDR2 YYEEEE. CDR3 length: 14 residues. Trimming stripped 0 bases from V and 4 bases from J, with 11 bases between. Here the CDR3 reads CASSLGLAVYEQYF. The sequenced part of the CDR3 DNA is TGTGCCAGCAGCTTGGGGCTAGCCGTATACGAG.

Regarding this clone: The CDR3 goes on 3 residues after the read ends, and that part is filled in from the germline J gene. This chain links TRBV11-3 with TRBJ2-1, with D uncertain. Trimming left V 2 bases short and J 8 bases short, with 10 bases between. The germline V gene has CDR1 SGHNT and CDR2 YENEEA. The CDR3 covers 13 residues. This CDR3 is CASSLRNADEQFF. The sequenced CDR3 bases are TGTGCCAGCAGCTTACGCAATGCGGATGAG.

Remarks on this clone: The CDR3 is cut off 3 residues early in the read; its end comes from the germline J gene. V gene TRBV7-3 combines with J gene TRBJ2-3, with 11 bases fitting TRBD2. The CDR3 is 14 amino acids. Trimming removed 6 bases from V and 4 bases from J; junction bases left unmatched: 3. Germline loops: CDR1 SGHTA, CDR2 FQGTGA. The DNA read from the CDR3 is TGTGCCAGCAGTTCGACTAGCGGGGCAGATACG. Amino acids: CASSSTSGADT. The whole CDR3 sequence reads CASSSTSGADTQYF.